This is a list of T cell receptor beta chains from one sample in a study of cytomegalovirus exposure and HLA in healthy donors. Profiling relied on immunoSEQ multiplex PCR, and the TCRdb table lists in-frame clones only, not all of them. The data hold about 120,000 clones, with about 76% observed a single time. The sequenced sample was PBMCs. These receptors all stem from a woman aged 25 to 39 in good health and CMV-seronegative. Each CDR3 is given with its conserved first and last residue. The order of the fields is D gene, clone size, J gene, V gene, CDR3 length, CDR3 DNA, CDR3 protein. D genes are given only for firm matches. For some rows the clone size is stated as once, few or many, or as a class when expanded; others skip it.

TRBD1 NA TRBJ2-3 TRBV19 15 TGTGCCAGTAGTTCGCCGGACAGGGGGGGAGATACGCAGTATTTT CASSSPDRGGDTQYF
TRBD2 NA TRBJ2-1 TRBV5-1 16 TGCGCCAGCAGCTTGGTGCTAGCGGGAGGGGGCAATGAGCAGTTCTTC CASSLVLAGGGNEQFF
TRBD1 NA TRBJ2-7 TRBV5-1 14 TGCGCCAGCAGCTCCGGGACAGGGGGCTACGAGCAGTACTTC CASSSGTGGYEQYF
NA NA TRBJ1-1 TRBV5-1 15 TGCGCCAGCAGCTTGGAAAGGGGATCTGACACTGAAGCTTTCTTT CASSLERGSDTEAFF
NA few TRBJ1-2 TRBV28 16 TGTGCCAGCAGTCCGCTTCCCCGGACAGCCTTCTATGGCTACACCTTC CASSPLPRTAFYGYTF
NA NA TRBJ1-5 TRBV9 13 TGTGCCAGCAGCGTAGGATCGGATCAGCCCCAGCATTTT CASSVGSDQPQHF
TRBD1 NA TRBJ2-7 TRBV19 14 TGTGCCAGTAGTATAGTGGGACAGGCCCACGAGCAGTACTTC CASSIVGQAHEQYF
TRBD2 NA TRBJ2-5 TRBV28 15 TGTGCCAGCTACCAGGCGGGAGGGCTAGGGGAGACCCAGTACTTC CASYQAGGLGETQYF
NA NA TRBJ2-7 TRBV5-1 14 TGCGCCAGCGCAGCGCGGGTGACCTCCTACGAGCAGTACTTC CASAARVTSYEQYF
NA NA TRBJ2-2 TRBV9 13 TGTGCCAGCAGCGTAGTGCGCACCGGGGAGCTGTTTTTT CASSVVRTGELFF
TRBD1 NA TRBJ2-6 TRBV7-9 18 TGTTCCAGCAGCTCCCTGGGACAGGGCGGAGGTGGGGCCAACGTCCTGACTTTC CSSSSLGQGGGGANVLTF
TRBD1 once TRBJ1-6 TRBV6-4 14 TGTGCCAGCAGTACGGGACAGCCTCTCTCACCCCTCCACTTT CASSTGQPLSPLHF
TRBD1 NA TRBJ1-5 TRBV11-2 17 TGTGCCAGCAGCTTGGGACAGGGGGCTTGGGGCAATCAGCCCCAGCATTTT CASSLGQGAWGNQPQHF
TRBD2 NA TRBJ2-7 TRBV5-1 15 TGCGCCAGCAGCTTGGAAAGCGGGAGGGCCGGCGAGCAGTACTTC CASSLESGRAGEQYF
NA NA TRBJ1-5 TRBV28 15 TGTGCCAGCAGTTTAAAGAGGCTCCAAGGTCAGCCCCAGCATTTT CASSLKRLQGQPQHF
TRBD2 NA TRBJ2-3 TRBV4-1 17 TGCGCCAGCAGCCAAGGGGGACTAGCGGGAATCACAGATACGCAGTATTTT CASSQGGLAGITDTQYF
TRBD1 NA TRBJ2-2 TRBV7-9 15 TGTGCCAGCAGCTCAACAGGGGCGAACACCGGGGAGCTGTTTTTT CASSSTGANTGELFF
TRBD1 NA TRBJ1-1 TRBV9 16 TGTGCCAGCAGCCCTCGGGTCGGAACAGGGGACCCGAAAGCTTTCTTT CASSPRVGTGDPKAFF
TRBD2 NA TRBJ2-1 TRBV6-4 15 TGTGCCAGCAGTGAAGCAGCGGGAGGGTACAATGAGCAGTTCTTC CASSEAAGGYNEQFF
NA NA TRBJ2-1 TRBV18 14 TGTGCCAGCTCATCGTCTCAAGCGGTTAATGAGCAGTTCTTC CASSSSQAVNEQFF
NA NA TRBJ1-3 TRBV6-6 14 TGTGCCAGCAGTCCCCGACAGGTTGGAAACACCATATATTTT CASSPRQVGNTIYF
TRBD1 NA TRBJ1-5 TRBV6-6 16 TGTGCCAGCAGTTTTGGACAGGCCGTTAGCAATCAGCCCCAGCATTTT CASSFGQAVSNQPQHF
NA NA TRBJ1-4 TRBV2 15 TGTGCCAGCAGCGATCCCGGAGGTGTGACTGAAAAACTGTTTTTT CASSDPGGVTEKLFF
TRBD1 NA TRBJ2-7 TRBV28 14 TGTGCCAGCAGTCGGGACAGCCAGAACTACGAGCAGTACTTC CASSRDSQNYEQYF
NA NA TRBJ2-7 TRBV10-2 13 TGCGCCAGCAGTGATTCCAGGGTTTACGAGCAGTACTTC CASSDSRVYEQYF
NA NA TRBJ1-3 TRBV27 15 TGTGCCAGCAGTCTATCAATTATCTCTGGAAACACCATATATTTT CASSLSIISGNTIYF
TRBD1 NA TRBJ2-7 TRBV18 16 TGTGCCAGCTCACCATCAGGGACAGTGACACCCTACGAGCAGTACTTC CASSPSGTVTPYEQYF
TRBD1 NA TRBJ2-7 TRBV27 17 TGTGCCAGCAGTTTATGGGGACAGGGGGCTAGCTCCTACGAGCAGTACTTC CASSLWGQGASSYEQYF
NA NA TRBJ2-1 TRBV11-2 15 TGTGCCAGCAGCTTAGTGGTGACACCCTACAATGAGCAGTTCTTC CASSLVVTPYNEQFF
NA NA TRBJ1-2 TRBV5-1 15 TGCGCCAGCAGCTACCCGGGGGAAGGGTTCTATGGCTACACCTTC CASSYPGEGFYGYTF
TRBD1 NA TRBJ2-3 TRBV28 15 TGTGGGAGTGGGTTAGGGACAGGAGGCACAGATACGCAGTATTTT CGSGLGTGGTDTQYF
TRBD2 NA TRBJ2-1 TRBV19 16 TGTGCCAGTAGTACCCCCGGACTAGCGGGAGACAATGAGCAGTTCTTC CASSTPGLAGDNEQFF
NA NA TRBJ2-1 TRBV11-3 14 TGTGCCAGCAGCTTATTCTCGGAGAGCAATGAGCAGTTCTTC CASSLFSESNEQFF
NA NA TRBJ2-4 TRBV7-9 14 TGTGCCAGCAGCTCGACAGGAATTTGGGACATTCAGTACTTC CASSSTGIWDIQYF
TRBD1 NA TRBJ2-5 TRBV4-3 16 TGCGCCAGCAGCCAAGGGGCGACAGGGGTTAGAGAGACCCAGTACTTC CASSQGATGVRETQYF
NA NA TRBJ2-3 TRBV28 16 TGTGCCAGCAGTTTACGAACCGGAGTAGGCACAGATACGCAGTATTTT CASSLRTGVGTDTQYF
TRBD2 NA TRBJ2-5 TRBV5-1 16 TGCGCCAGCAGCCCAGGGGCTAGCGGGGAGCAAGAGACCCAGTACTTC CASSPGASGEQETQYF
TRBD1 NA TRBJ2-5 TRBV28 14 TGTGCCAGCAACCGACAGGGGGATATGGAGACCCAGTACTTC CASNRQGDMETQYF
NA NA TRBJ1-4 TRBV5-6 16 TGTGCCAGCAGCTTGGGGACAGACACAACTAATGAAAAACTGTTTTTT CASSLGTDTTNEKLFF
NA few TRBJ1-1 TRBV27 15 TGTGCCAGCAGGCGCCGACAGAGCATGAACACTGAAGCTTTCTTT CASRRRQSMNTEAFF
NA NA TRBJ2-1 TRBV15 12 TGTGCCACCGCGTGGAAGGGGGATGAGCAGTTCTTC CATAWKGDEQFF
NA NA TRBJ2-7 TRBV7-2 14 TGTGCCAGCAGCTCGGGTGTTCGCTCCTACGAGCAGTACTTC CASSSGVRSYEQYF
TRBD1 NA TRBJ2-1 TRBV4-1 15 TGCGCCAGCAGCCAGCTGACAGGGACAATCGGTGAGCAGTTCTTC CASSQLTGTIGEQFF
TRBD2 once TRBJ2-7 TRBV5-1 13 TGCGCCAGCAGCTTGGCGGGGGGGCGCGAGCAGTACTTC CASSLAGGREQYF
NA NA TRBJ1-5 TRBV27 13 TGTGCCAGCAGTTTAGGGGGGATCCAGCCCCAGCATTTT CASSLGGIQPQHF
TRBD1 few TRBJ2-5 TRBV14 15 TGTGCCAGCAGCCCGGGACAGGGCATCCAAGAGACCCAGTACTTC CASSPGQGIQETQYF
NA NA TRBJ1-1 TRBV28 15 TGTGCCAGCAGTCCCCGGGGGGTGGGGAACACTGAAGCTTTCTTT CASSPRGVGNTEAFF
NA NA TRBJ2-7 TRBV9 15 TGTGCCAGCAGCGCCTCTCCGGGACTGGGGTACGAGCAGTACTTC CASSASPGLGYEQYF
NA few TRBJ2-7 TRBV18 15 TGTGCCAGCTCACGACGACAGAGGTTTTGGTCCGAGCAGTACTTC CASSRRQRFWSEQYF
TRBD2 NA TRBJ2-7 TRBV19 16 TGTGCCAGTACCTTTGGAGGCCTAGCGGGAGTAAACGAGCAGTACTTC CASTFGGLAGVNEQYF